A single TCR beta chain is shown here with its context. Its antigen is currently unknown. CDR1 and CDR2 from the germline V gene are GTSNPN and SVGIG (reference sequence). V gave up 0 bases and J gave up 8 bases, with 10 bases separating them. This CDR3 spans 12 amino acids. The data are from a study of vaccination effects on CD4 cells after COVID-19. Looking at the study overall: Post-vaccine specimens were collected at a median of 72 days following the second dose.

Clones were sequenced by immunoSEQ multiplex PCR, and TCRdb holds only the in-frame ones, with some missing. The table includes tens of thousands of clones, more than 65% detected once. Upon completion of around eleven days in culture, CD4+ T cells were isolated. According to PCR results, the person was infected with SARS-CoV-2 between March and December 2020. Vaccination of participants consisted of two doses of either the BNT162b2 or mRNA-1273 vaccine. This TCR was recovered from a human donor who had a prior SARS-CoV-2 infection. This specimen was CD4+ T cells from PBMCs cultured without peptide, taken after COVID-19 vaccination. This rearrangement joins TRBV30 to TRBJ1-2; D is uncertain. The CDR3 is CAWSVSRRGYTF. CDR3 nucleotides: TGTGCCTGGAGTGTTTCGCGGAGGGGCTACACCTTC.